This T cell receptor beta chain was sequenced during a study of blood T cells in healthy people across ages (dated by TCRdb to the mid-2010s). With regard to the full study: In model experiments, template switching captured roughly one uniquely barcoded TCR beta cDNA molecule for every two T cells. The study analyzed two additional independent replicas of 1 million unique cDNA reads from the same blood draw for two donors, one aged 18 to 30 and one aged 80 or older. Donors were grouped into four age groups: young (average roughly 17 years), middle-aged (39), aged (around 62) and long-lived (about 89). To track age-related changes in TCR beta repertoire diversity, the study relied on deep sequencing normalized with unique cDNA molecular identifiers.

Study-level results and caveats: A strong correlation was found between observed TCR beta diversity and the percentage of naive T cells measured by flow cytometry. Bulk unsorted PBMC profiling prevented conclusive comparison of naive and antigen-experienced compartments. Observed TCR beta diversity per million T cells fell roughly linearly with age, and a significant reduction was already apparent by age approximately 40. The long-lived group showed more naive CD4+ T cells, fewer expanded clones and increased TCR diversity than the aged group, suggesting age selection. Because the CMV infection status of the donors was unknown, age-related changes in expanded clonotypes may potentially have been confounded. Estimates of total diversity from one million sequenced T cells were regarded as lower bounds and underestimates.

Details on this clonotype: Its target antigen remains unknown. No quality values exist for individual bases; no much larger clone is one base distant.

The donors were some 36 Caucasian individuals from Russia, aged roughly 6 to 100 years, who were systemically healthy. Ten milliliters of peripheral blood were drawn from each donor into EDTA-treated Vacutainer tubes. Ficoll-Paque density-gradient centrifugation was used to isolate PBMCs, with at least 6.5 million per sample. Total RNA, at least 6 micrograms per sample, was extracted from PBMCs with Trizol reagent. For every donor, flow cytometry on a PBMC aliquot measured the percentage of naive CD45RAhigh/CD27high T cells. The library was made by 5' RACE. Sequencing was performed on an Illumina HiSeq 2500. The second PCR ran for roughly 7 to 11 cycles and used a J-beta primer mix along with a sample-barcoded 5' primer. A unique molecular identifier was introduced onto each TCR beta cDNA molecule by a template-switch 5' adaptor carrying 12 random nucleotides. Each sample yielded at least 2.5 million CDR3-containing paired-end reads. First-strand cDNA was synthesized from all RNA with the Mint cDNA synthesis kit, primed by a TRBC-specific oligonucleotide. All cDNA was treated with uracil-DNA glycosylase and then went through a first 18-cycle PCR with the universal primers M1SS and BC2_uni_R. The authors' pipeline ran thus. Normalization of each sample was performed by random selection of 1 million high-quality reads, each carrying a distinct molecular identifier. Reads sharing molecular identifiers were discarded rather than binned into consensus sequences. MiTCR, with a Q25 quality threshold and the strictest error-elimination algorithm, was used for CDR3 identification, clonotype clustering and error correction. A nonparametric unseen species model with Euler transformation was used to estimate lower-bound total TCR beta diversity. Through fastp at Q25 and MiXCR, TCRdb rebuilt clones from the public reads, retaining in-frame beta chains. All rows with the same CDR3 protein become a single entry with the most common DNA and genes. The V and J calls and clone size are TCRdb's, not the authors'. The table for this sample lists some 760,000 distinct CDR3 sequences; around a quarter of them were counted only once. The top ten hold more than 7.5% of the sample.

CDR1 and CDR2, looked up from the germline V gene, are MNHEY and SVGAGI. V is pared back by 5 bases and J by 4 bases, with 8 bases lying between the germline termini. From cysteine to phenylalanine, the CDR3 is 12 amino acids long. Just the 36-base CDR3 DNA is kept, in frame starting at base 1. These records were also assigned to another study, of T cells of mothers and their children. The second study reports: The donors were nine systemically healthy Caucasian individuals, made up of three mothers and their six children. cDNA synthesis consumed the entire amount of extracted RNA, loaded at approximately 1.6 ug RNA in each 15 ul reaction. In the second PCR, the M1S primer introduced both the sample barcodes and 2-4 random nucleotides. More than 8 million TCR beta CDR3 reads were obtained from each mother, and about 3 million reads were obtained from each child. In both related and unrelated pairs, thymic selection shapes the output of TCR recombination in a similar way, with inherited differences having only a minor effect. Related mother-child pairs always showed normalized repertoire overlap that was slightly higher than in unrelated mother-child pairs, though the difference was never significant. No persistent microchimeric T cell clones were found, with a detection sensitivity of roughly 92 clones per million clonotypes. The study used deep NGS to compare TCR beta repertoires of mothers and children, seeking features distinguishing related mother-child pairs from unrelated individuals. On average, the children were roughly 10 +/- 4 years old, while the mothers were about 37 +/- 4 years old. After adapters were ligated using NEBNext reagents, the libraries underwent 100+100 nt paired-end sequencing on an Illumina HiSeq 2000. To prevent cross-contamination, the mother and child libraries were prepared a month apart and were sequenced in separate runs. For each donor, somewhere between roughly 450,000 and 2,100,000 distinct TCR beta clonotypes were identified. Naive TCR beta clonotypes were estimated from low-frequency clonotypes matched to each donor's FACS-determined naive share, without sorting.

The sequence came from a boy younger than 18 in good health. The chain links TRBV6-5 with TRBJ1-1; the D gene is not confidently resolved. The sequenced material came from blood. The base sequence is TGTGCCAGCAGTGACGCGCGCACTGAAGCTTTCTTT. Protein translation: CASSDARTEAFF.